Below are 32 T cell receptor beta chains sequenced from a single sample in a study of Ad26.COV2.S vaccination and SARS-CoV-2 variants. Using immunoSEQ multiplex PCR, the repertoire was profiled, and TCRdb retains in-frame clones only, with some absent. The repertoire holds over 350,000 clones, with around nine tenths as singletons. Specified treatment: some 19 received Ad26.COV2.S at low or high dose, single or two shots; about 5 received placebo; per-sample allocation not given. Samples came from day 63 after the first vaccine or placebo injection. The specimen comprised peripheral blood, sampled in a trial of Ad26.COV2.S vaccine versus placebo. The source is a person between 18 and 59 years old who received the Ad26.COV2.S COVID-19 vaccine or a placebo.

The CDR3 nucleotides read TGTGCCAGCAGTGACAGGGCAAGCAATCAGCCCCAGCATTTT. It codes for CASSDRASNQPQHF. The rearrangement uses TRBV6-1 and TRBJ1-5; possible D gene TRBD1, 5 bases. This CDR3 spans 14 amino acids. The germline V and J ends were trimmed by 3 bases and 1 base, with 7 bases remaining between them. CDR1 MNHNS and CDR2 SASEGT come from the germline V gene.

V and J are TRBV2 and TRBJ2-7, with 9 bases fitting TRBD1. CDR3 size: 14 residues. V lost 6 bases and J lost 5; bases outside the gene matches: 8. Germline-derived CDR1 and CDR2 are SNHLY and FYNNEI. The CDR3 DNA reads TGTGCCAGCAGGAGGACAGGGGCCAGTCACGAGCAGTACTTC. Translating it yields CASRRTGASHEQYF. The whole variable domain, filled in from reference TRBV2 and TRBJ2-7, reads EPEVTQTPSHQVTQMGQEVILRCVPISNHLYFYWYRQILGQKVEFLVSFYNNEISEKSEIFDDQFSVERPDGSNFTLKIRSTKLEDSAMYFCASRRTGASHEQYFGPGTRLTVT.

This chain links TRBV27 with TRBJ2-7; maybe TRBD2 (6 bases). Trimming shortened V by 7 bases and J by 2 bases, and 15 bases separated the two germline ends. Per the germline V gene, CDR1 is MNHEY and CDR2 is SMNVEV (reference sequence). This CDR3 comprises 14 residues. Here the CDR3 DNA reads TGTGCCAGCACCAGCCGCGGGGACCCCTACGAGCAGTACTTC. It encodes CASTSRGDPYEQYF.

V usage is TRBV6-5 and J usage is TRBJ1-2; D gene uncertain. This CDR3 contains 13 residues. The V gene lost 5 bases and the J gene lost 13 bases, with 20 bases spanning the gap. CDR1 is MNHEY, CDR2 SVGAGI, per germline. This CDR3 is CASSSTPERLLTF. The CDR3 coding sequence is TGTGCCAGCAGTAGTACACCCGAACGTTTGCTCACCTTC.

The chain uses TRBV5-1 and TRBJ1-1, with TRBD1 identical over 7 bases. Germline V lookup: CDR1 SGHRS, CDR2 YFSETQ. V shed 4 bases, J shed 5 bases, and the junction held 8 bases outside the gene matches. The CDR3 is 14 residues long. This chain's CDR3 is CASSGMQGGTEAFF. The CDR3 region has the DNA TGCGCCAGCAGCGGAATGCAGGGGGGAACTGAAGCTTTCTTT.

This sequence joins TRBV5-1 and TRBJ2-3; D not certain. V lost 4 bases to trimming and J lost 2 bases, with 14 bases between them. The CDR3 is 15 residues long. Germline V gene sequence: CDR1 SGHRS, CDR2 YFSETQ. This chain's CDR3 is CASSTNGDFTDTQYF. The CDR3 bases are TGCGCCAGCAGCACCAACGGAGACTTCACAGATACGCAGTATTTT.

This chain links TRBV7-2 with TRBJ1-1; 7 bases fit TRBD1. The CDR3 has 13 amino acids. Germline V gene sequence: CDR1 SGHTA, CDR2 FQGNSA. V dropped 7 bases and J dropped 3; count of bases not matched to a gene: 5. The CDR3: CASNRQGYTEAFF. In nucleotides, the CDR3 is TGTGCCAGCAACAGACAGGGCTACACTGAAGCTTTCTTT.

This chain joins TRBV18 and TRBJ1-3; 7 bases fit TRBD1. V gave up 2 bases and J gave up 0 bases; unmatched junction bases: 10. The CDR3 has 18 amino acids. Germline values: CDR1 KGHSH, CDR2 LQKENI. CDR3 protein: CASSPNSGQRSSGNTIYF. In nucleotides, the CDR3 is TGTGCCAGCTCACCAAACTCGGGACAGCGGAGCTCTGGAAACACCATATATTTT.

The CDR3 reads CATSRSLVTDTQYF. The CDR3 nucleotides read TGTGCCACCAGCAGATCCCTGGTCACAGATACGCAGTATTTT. This sequence joins TRBV15 and TRBJ2-3; D is ambiguous. V was shortened by 2 bases and J by 2 bases, with 8 bases between the two germline ends. The CDR3 is 14 amino acids. Germline V CDR1 and CDR2: LNHNV, YYDKDF (reference sequence).

V is TRBV19 and J is TRBJ1-6, with D uncertain. The CDR3 spans 12 residues. Trimming pared 8 bases from V and 10 bases from J, leaving 12 bases between. CDR1 LNHDA and CDR2 SQIVND come from the germline V gene (reference sequence). The CDR3 DNA is TGTGCCAGTGGGCGGGAGAGGTCACCCCTCCACTTT. Translating gives CASGRERSPLHF.

J is TRBJ1-1 and V is TRBV25-1; D perhaps matches TRBD1 (6 bases). V lost 5 bases to trimming and J lost 1 base, with 11 bases between them. The length of the CDR3 is 14 residues. CDR1 is MGHDK, CDR2 SYGVNS, per germline. The CDR3 sequence: CASSSQDRNTEAFF. DNA of the CDR3: TGTGCCAGCAGTTCCCAGGACAGGAACACTGAAGCTTTCTTT.

This chain uses TRBV19 with TRBJ2-1; 7 nucleotides line up with TRBD1. CDR3 size: 15 residues. The ends lost 4 bases at V and 5 bases at J; junction bases unmatched: 8. Looked up from germline, CDR1 is LNHDA and CDR2 is SQIVND (reference sequence). Here the CDR3 reads CASSTRDRSHNEQFF. The CDR3 nucleotides are TGTGCCAGTAGTACCCGGGACAGATCCCACAATGAGCAGTTCTTC.

This chain uses TRBV19 with TRBJ1-5; TRBD1 might be the D (5 bases). V was clipped by 3 bases and J by 7 bases, with 13 bases between them. Germline CDR1 is LNHDA and CDR2 is SQIVND (reference sequence). This CDR3 spans 14 amino acids. CDR3 in DNA: TGTGCCAGTAGTATCGGGGACGCAGGGCAGCCCCAGCATTTT. Encoded protein: CASSIGDAGQPQHF.

The chain couples TRBV19 to TRBJ2-3, with D tentatively TRBD2 (5 bases). This CDR3 has 14 residues. V was shortened by 3 bases and J by 4 bases, with 11 bases between the two germline ends. Germline V lookup: CDR1 LNHDA, CDR2 SQIVND (reference sequence). CDR3 DNA sequence: TGTGCCAGTAGTATGCAACTAGACTCAGATACGCAGTATTTT. Protein product: CASSMQLDSDTQYF.

The CDR3 coding sequence is TGTGCCAGCAGCCAAGAGTATCTACCACCGGATACACCCCTCCACTTT. Translated: CASSQEYLPPDTPLHF. The rearrangement joins TRBV4-2 to TRBJ1-6; D gene unclear. Trimming cost V 0 bases and J 11 bases, with 17 bases left between them. This CDR3 is built from 16 residues. Looked up from germline, CDR1 is LGHNA and CDR2 is YNFKEQ.

CDR3 coding DNA: TGTGCCAGCAGTCCTGGGGGGGTCGGGAGCACTGAAGCTTTCTTT. Translated: CASSPGGVGSTEAFF. The chain combines TRBV6-5 with TRBJ1-1, with D maybe TRBD1 (5 bases). Trimming took off 5 bases at V and 4 bases at J, with 17 bases between the two ends. The CDR3 runs 15 residues. The V gene's germline CDR1 is MNHEY and CDR2 SVGAGI.

V and J are TRBV3-1 (or the pseudogene TRBV3-2) and TRBJ1-6; 8 bases fit TRBD1. Trimming at V came to 2 bases and at J to 4 bases, leaving 7 bases not matched to a gene. This CDR3 contains 17 residues. Germline V CDR1 and CDR2: LGHDT, YNNKEL (reference sequence). In DNA, the CDR3 is TGTGCCAGCAGCCAATTTGCAGGGGGCAGTTATAATTCACCCCTCCACTTT. It codes for CASSQFAGGSYNSPLHF.

This clone was observed a single time. V gene TRBV5-1 combines with J gene TRBJ2-7, with 9 bases lining up with TRBD1. CDR3 length equals 13 residues. Germline CDR1 and CDR2: SGHRS and YFSETQ. Trimming took 3 bases from V and 6 from J; bases not matched to a gene: 4. CDR3 sequence: CASSSQGAGEQYF. The CDR3 nucleotides are TGCGCCAGCAGCTCACAGGGGGCGGGCGAGCAGTACTTC.

The chain recombines TRBV5-1 with TRBJ2-3, with TRBD2 matching over 11 bases. The CDR3 contains 16 residues. The V segment lost 1 base and the J segment 2 bases; nucleotides outside the gene matches: 3. In germline, CDR1 is SGHRS, CDR2 YFSETQ. The chain's CDR3 is CASSLTLAGATDTQYF. The CDR3 bases are TGCGCCAGCAGCTTGACACTAGCGGGGGCCACAGATACGCAGTATTTT.

The chain recombines TRBV10-3 with TRBJ1-1, with D tentatively TRBD1 (6 bases). The length of the CDR3 is 14 residues. CDR1 and CDR2 from the germline V gene are ENHRY and SYGVKD. The V end lost 6 bases, the J end lost 7 bases, and 18 bases lay between the germline ends. The CDR3 sequence: CAIRPNREEVEAFF. The CDR3 DNA reads as TGTGCCATCAGACCCAACAGGGAAGAGGTTGAAGCTTTCTTT.

The V call is TRBV5-4, the J call TRBJ1-1; no firm D call. The ends were cut back, 0 bases at V and 1 base at J, with 10 bases in the middle. CDR3 length equals 15 residues. CDR1 is SGHNT, CDR2 YYREEE, per germline (reference sequence). In DNA, the CDR3 is TGTGCCAGCAGCTTGGAGGTAGCGGAGAACACTGAAGCTTTCTTT. Translated, it gives CASSLEVAENTEAFF.

J is TRBJ2-4 and V is TRBV4-1; the match to TRBD1 covers 9 bases. The CDR3 extends over 12 amino acids. V lost 4 bases to trimming and J lost 9 bases; unmatched junction nucleotides: 1. The V gene's germline CDR1 is MGHRA and CDR2 YSYEKL. The CDR3 DNA reads as TGCGCCAGCAGCCTGACAGGGGGCATTCAGTACTTC. Translating gives CASSLTGGIQYF.

The chain carries TRBV19 and TRBJ2-7, with TRBD2 as a possible D gene (6 bases). This CDR3 region has 13 residues. Per germline, CDR1 LNHDA and CDR2 SQIVND (reference sequence). V gave up 3 bases and J gave up 6 bases, with 12 bases separating them. The DNA of the CDR3 is TGTGCCAGTAGTATGGGGACTGGTGGCGAGCAGTACTTC. As protein: CASSMGTGGEQYF.

The chain uses TRBV3-1 (or the pseudogene TRBV3-2) and TRBJ2-3; no clear D. The CDR3 is 13 residues long. Per germline, CDR1 LGHDT and CDR2 YNNKEL (reference sequence). Trimming stripped 2 bases from V and 6 bases from J, with 9 bases between. CDR3 loop: CASSQPCMDTQYF. In nucleotides, the CDR3 is TGTGCCAGCAGCCAACCCTGTATGGATACGCAGTATTTT.

The chain is built from TRBV5-1 and TRBJ1-4, with D perhaps TRBD1 (5 bases). Germline V lookup: CDR1 SGHRS, CDR2 YFSETQ. CDR3 size: 15 residues. The V gene lost 5 bases and the J gene lost 3 bases, with 14 bases spanning the gap. CDR3 sequence: CASSWEGLANEKLFF. The DNA for the CDR3 is TGCGCCAGCAGTTGGGAGGGGTTGGCTAATGAAAAACTGTTTTTT. The full variable domain, completed using reference TRBV5-1 and TRBJ1-4, is KAGVTQTPRYLIKTRGQQVTLSCSPISGHRSVSWYQQTPGQGLQFLFEYFSETQRNKGNFPGRFSGRQFSNSRSEMNVSTLELGDSALYLCASSWEGLANEKLFFGSGTQLSVL.

This clone has only one observation. V and J are TRBV2 and TRBJ2-1, with 9 bases aligning to TRBD2. This CDR3 has 15 residues. Germline lookup yields CDR1 SNHLY and CDR2 FYNNEI. Unmatched junction bases numbered 12, after V lost 7 bases and J lost 8 bases. The CDR3: CASTSTRGGRHEQFF. CDR3 nucleotides: TGTGCCAGCACTTCGACGCGGGGGGGCCGTCATGAGCAGTTCTTC.

The J gene is TRBJ1-2, the V gene TRBV6-5; D is ambiguous. Trimming shortened V by 2 bases and J by 1 base, and 5 bases separated the two germline ends. Germline V gene sequence: CDR1 MNHEY, CDR2 SVGAGI. CDR3 length: 13 amino acids. CDR3 DNA sequence: TGTGCCAGCAGTTACGGCATTAACTATGGCTACACCTTC. Its translation: CASSYGINYGYTF.

V is TRBV7-9 and J is TRBJ1-2; D call uncertain. CDR3 length: 11 amino acids. Germline V gene lookup returns CDR1 SEHNR and CDR2 FQNEAQ (reference sequence). V was shortened by 6 bases and J by 0 bases, with 2 bases between the two germline ends. The CDR3 loop reads CASSSNYGYTF. DNA of the CDR3: TGTGCCAGCAGTTCTAACTATGGCTACACCTTC.

This clone was detected once. The chain recombines TRBV6-6 with TRBJ2-2; TRBD1 matches 7 bases. J lost 7 bases, V lost 7 bases, and 9 bases had no gene match. CDR1 and CDR2 (germline): MNHNY, SVGAGI (reference sequence). The CDR3 length is 14 residues. DNA of the CDR3: TGTGCCAGCACGCAGACAGGGCTGGACGGGGAGCTGTTTTTT. Its translation is CASTQTGLDGELFF.

The rearrangement joins TRBV4-1 to TRBJ1-5; 7 positions match TRBD1. CDR3 length: 16 residues. The V segment lost 3 bases and the J segment 4 bases; nucleotides outside the gene matches: 9. Per the germline V gene, CDR1 is MGHRA and CDR2 is YSYEKL. CDR3 in amino acids: CASSQTGYLGNQPQHF. The CDR3 DNA follows: TGCGCCAGCAGCCAGACAGGGTATCTGGGAAATCAGCCCCAGCATTTT.

The chain carries TRBV25-1 and TRBJ1-2; TRBD1 matches at 9 bases. Looked up from germline, CDR1 is MGHDK and CDR2 is SYGVNS. This CDR3 has 12 amino acids. V shed 4 bases and J 8 bases; nucleotides not matched to a gene: 2. This chain's CDR3 is CASSGTGEGYTF. Written as DNA, the CDR3 is TGTGCCAGCAGTGGGACAGGGGAAGGCTACACCTTC.

The chain recombines TRBV5-1 with TRBJ1-4; 9 nucleotides agree with TRBD1. CDR3 length: 16 amino acids. Germline CDR1 and CDR2: SGHRS and YFSETQ. V was pared by 1 base and J by 8 bases, with 9 bases of the junction left unmatched. The CDR3 loop reads CASSLLGGTGKEKLFF. The CDR3 bases are TGCGCCAGCAGCTTGTTGGGCGGGACAGGGAAAGAAAAACTGTTTTTT.